The entry below gives a single TCR beta chain sequence along with its context. What it binds is not known. PCR amplification relied on 60 Vbeta primers (plus 13 Jbeta primers). TCRdb's copy holds only in-frame clones and misses some; the assay was immunoSEQ multiplex PCR. The sample lists 95,000 to 100,000 clones; around three quarters were seen once. The trim removed 7 bases at V and 0 bases at J, leaving 11 bases unmatched. The germline CDR1 and CDR2 sequences are SGHRS and YFSETQ. The CDR3 is 16 amino acids. The entry originates in a study of cytomegalovirus exposure and HLA in healthy donors. Study outcomes and limitations: An ancestry cluster, one associated with Asian ancestry, reportedly showed fewer N-insertions than the approximately 650-donor mean in a later analysis.

The sequenced sample consisted of PBMCs. This sequence was found in a man aged 35-49 years in good health and CMV-seronegative. The chain combines TRBV5-1 with TRBJ2-3, with 7 nucleotides matching TRBD1. DNA of the CDR3: TGCGCCAGCTCCACGGGGACAGCCCTTAGCACAGATACGCAGTATTTT. This sequence encodes CASSTGTALSTDTQYF.